The 13 T cell receptor beta chains listed next were all sequenced from one sample in a study of OX40 agonist ivuxolimab in advanced cancers. Only in-frame clones appear in the TCRdb table, and some are missing; sequencing was by immunoSEQ multiplex PCR. The data show more than 45,000 clones, with 94% seen just once and roughly 12% held by the top ten. The source material was CD4+ or CD8+ T cells sorted from blood, sampled in a trial of the OX40 agonist ivuxolimab. These TCRs come from an adult with an advanced solid tumor such as melanoma, head and neck, liver or kidney cancer.

This chain uses TRBV11-1 with TRBJ2-3, with no clear D. The CDR3 consists of 15 residues. Per germline, CDR1 SGHAT and CDR2 FQDESV (reference sequence). V lost 3 bases to trimming and J lost 2 bases, with 12 bases between them. DNA of the CDR3: TGTGCCAGCAGCTTTTCTTACGAGGTCACAGATACGCAGTATTTT. Translation: CASSFSYEVTDTQYF.

This rearrangement joins TRBV5-1 to TRBJ2-2; D may be TRBD2 (5 bases). The V end was cut by 5 bases, the J end by 4 bases, with 24 bases between. The CDR3 has 18 residues. The germline gives CDR1 SGHRS, CDR2 YFSETQ. The chain's CDR3 is CASSSGSNGLLRTGELFF. As DNA, the CDR3 is TGCGCCAGCAGTTCTGGGTCGAACGGACTCCTACGCACCGGGGAGCTGTTTTTT.

The DNA for the CDR3 is TGTGCCAGTAGCGGGAGGGCGATGGGGGATACGCAGTATTTT. Residues: CASSGRAMGDTQYF. J is TRBJ2-3 and V is TRBV27; 11 positions match TRBD2. After removal of 9 bases from V and 6 bases from J, the junction contained 8 bases not matched to a gene. The CDR3 consists of 14 residues. The germline gives CDR1 MNHEY, CDR2 SMNVEV (reference sequence).

The chain carries TRBV7-9 and TRBJ1-1; 8 bases are a match to TRBD1. This CDR3 has 14 amino acids. With V trimmed by 5 bases and J by 1 base, 3 bases remained unmatched. In germline, CDR1 is SEHNR, CDR2 FQNEAQ (reference sequence). CDR3 loop: CASSPTGGNTEAFF. The DNA for the CDR3 is TGTGCCAGCAGCCCTACAGGGGGGAACACTGAAGCTTTCTTT.

This sequence joins TRBV19 and TRBJ2-7, with 8 bases aligning to TRBD1. Germline V gene data show CDR1 as LNHDA and CDR2 as SQIVND (reference sequence). V trimming: 3 bases; J trimming: 5 bases; junction bases outside the gene matches: 6. The CDR3 totals 14 residues. CDR3 DNA sequence: TGTGCCAGTAGTATCGGACAGGGTGTGGACGAGCAGTACTTC. Translated: CASSIGQGVDEQYF.

The J gene is TRBJ2-1, the V gene TRBV9, with D perhaps being TRBD1 or TRBD2 (7 bases each). Germline V gene lookup returns CDR1 SGDLS and CDR2 YYNGEE. The germline V and J ends were trimmed by 4 bases and 8 bases, with 13 bases remaining between them. This CDR3 is 13 amino acids long. The chain's CDR3 is CASSPTGRDEQFF. CDR3 in DNA: TGTGCCAGCAGCCCGACAGGGAGGGATGAGCAGTTCTTC.

DNA for the CDR3: TGCGCCAGCAGCCAAGCCGCTAGCGGGAGTTGGTACGAGCAGTACTTC. Amino acid sequence: CASSQAASGSWYEQYF. The genes are TRBV4-1 and TRBJ2-7; TRBD2 agrees at 10 bases. V trimming: 1 base; J trimming: 4 bases; junction bases outside the gene matches: 7. Germline V lookup: CDR1 MGHRA, CDR2 YSYEKL. This CDR3 is built from 16 residues.

The chain employs TRBV18 and TRBJ2-3, with D possibly matching TRBD1 (6 bases). Germline lookup yields CDR1 KGHSH and CDR2 LQKENI. Trimming shortened V by 8 bases and J by 4 bases, and 13 bases separated the two germline ends. The CDR3 sequence is 13 residues long. CDR3 residues: CASGEQGPDTQYF. The CDR3 nucleotides are TGTGCCAGCGGAGAACAGGGCCCAGATACGCAGTATTTT.

The chain is built from TRBV11-2 and TRBJ2-3, with TRBD2 matching 8 bases. V shed 3 bases and J 1 base; nucleotides not matched to a gene: 6. The CDR3 sequence is 16 residues long. From germline, CDR1 is SGHAT and CDR2 FQNNGV. Here the CDR3 reads CASSLKREIGTDTQYF. In DNA form, the CDR3 reads TGTGCCAGCAGCTTGAAGCGGGAGATCGGCACAGATACGCAGTATTTT. The variable domain in full, completed from reference TRBV11-2 and TRBJ2-3, reads EAGVAQSPRYKIIEKRQSVAFWCNPISGHATLYWYQQILGQGPKLLIQFQNNGVVDDSQLPKDRFSAERLKGVDSTLKIQPAKLEDSAVYLCASSLKREIGTDTQYFGPGTRLTVL.

The V and J genes are TRBV6-5 and TRBJ2-1; tentatively, D is TRBD1 or TRBD2 (6 bases each). This CDR3 has 12 residues. In germline, CDR1 is MNHEY, CDR2 SVGAGI. V lost 6 bases and J 7 bases, leaving 10 bases between the germline ends. The chain's CDR3 is CASSPGANEQFF. CDR3 coding DNA: TGTGCCAGCAGCCCGGGGGCTAATGAGCAGTTCTTC.

The rearrangement joins TRBV11-2 to TRBJ1-4, with D unresolved. V lost 7 bases and J 8 bases, leaving 17 bases between the germline ends. Germline loops: CDR1 SGHAT, CDR2 FQNNGV. The length of the CDR3 is 14 residues. CDR3 amino acids: CASTPDLHLEKLFF. The DNA of the CDR3 is TGTGCCAGCACCCCTGATCTACATTTGGAAAAACTGTTTTTT. The full variable domain, in which reference TRBV11-2 and TRBJ1-4 provide the parts outside the CDR3, is EAGVAQSPRYKIIEKRQSVAFWCNPISGHATLYWYQQILGQGPKLLIQFQNNGVVDDSQLPKDRFSAERLKGVDSTLKIQPAKLEDSAVYLCASTPDLHLEKLFFGSGTQLSVL.

J is TRBJ2-5 and V is TRBV2; the D call may be TRBD1 or TRBD2 (5 bases each). The CDR3 extends over 14 amino acids. Trimming took 4 bases from V and 4 from J, leaving 13 bases between them. Germline V gene lookup returns CDR1 SNHLY and CDR2 FYNNEI. The CDR3, as DNA: TGTGCCAGCAGTGGAGGGACGCTCAGAGAGACCCAGTACTTC. Translation: CASSGGTLRETQYF.

The chain uses TRBV6-6 and TRBJ2-7; no clear D gene. V lost 0 bases and J lost 0, with 6 bases in between. The CDR3 runs 14 residues. Germline V gene data show CDR1 as MNHNY and CDR2 as SVGAGI (reference sequence). This CDR3 reads CASSYSADSYEQYF. CDR3 DNA: TGTGCCAGCAGTTACTCGGCGGACTCCTACGAGCAGTACTTC.